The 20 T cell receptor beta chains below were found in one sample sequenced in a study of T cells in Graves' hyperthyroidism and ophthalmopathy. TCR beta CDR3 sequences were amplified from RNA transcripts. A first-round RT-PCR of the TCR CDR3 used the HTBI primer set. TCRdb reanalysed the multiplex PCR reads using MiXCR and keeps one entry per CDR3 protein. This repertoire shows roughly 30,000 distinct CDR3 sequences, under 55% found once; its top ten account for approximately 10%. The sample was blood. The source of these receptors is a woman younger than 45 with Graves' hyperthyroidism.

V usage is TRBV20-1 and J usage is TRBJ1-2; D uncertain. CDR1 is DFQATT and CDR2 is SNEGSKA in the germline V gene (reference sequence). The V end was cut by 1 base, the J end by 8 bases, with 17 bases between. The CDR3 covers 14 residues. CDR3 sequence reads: CSARVGPGLGGYTF. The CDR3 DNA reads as TGCAGTGCTAGAGTAGGTCCCGGGCTGGGGGGCTACACCTTC.

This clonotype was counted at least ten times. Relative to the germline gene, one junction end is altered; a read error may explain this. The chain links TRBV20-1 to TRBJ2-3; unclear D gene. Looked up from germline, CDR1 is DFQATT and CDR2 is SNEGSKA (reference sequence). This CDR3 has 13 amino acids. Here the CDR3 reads CSASIGSLWGEDF. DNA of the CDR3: TGCAGTGCTAGCATTGGAAGCCTTTGGGGTGAGGATTTT.

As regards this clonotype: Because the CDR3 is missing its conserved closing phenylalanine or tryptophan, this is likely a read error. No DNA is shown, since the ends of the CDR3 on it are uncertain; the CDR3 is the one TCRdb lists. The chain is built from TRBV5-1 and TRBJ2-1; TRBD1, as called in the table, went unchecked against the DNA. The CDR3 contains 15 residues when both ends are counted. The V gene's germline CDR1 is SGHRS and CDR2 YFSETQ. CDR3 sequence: CASSQGVSSYNEQSC.

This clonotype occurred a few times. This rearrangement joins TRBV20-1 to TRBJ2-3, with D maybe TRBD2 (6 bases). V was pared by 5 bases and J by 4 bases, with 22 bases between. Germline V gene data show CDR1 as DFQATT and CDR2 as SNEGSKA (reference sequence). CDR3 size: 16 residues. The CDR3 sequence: CSAFLPIADNPDTQYF. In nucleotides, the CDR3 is TGCAGTGCTTTCCTCCCTATAGCGGACAATCCAGATACGCAGTATTTT.

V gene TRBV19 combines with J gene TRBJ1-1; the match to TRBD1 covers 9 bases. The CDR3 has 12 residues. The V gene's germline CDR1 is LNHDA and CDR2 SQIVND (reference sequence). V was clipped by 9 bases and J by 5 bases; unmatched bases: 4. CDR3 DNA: TGTGCCAGCGGGGACAGGGCAACTGAAGCTTTCTTT. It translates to CASGDRATEAFF.

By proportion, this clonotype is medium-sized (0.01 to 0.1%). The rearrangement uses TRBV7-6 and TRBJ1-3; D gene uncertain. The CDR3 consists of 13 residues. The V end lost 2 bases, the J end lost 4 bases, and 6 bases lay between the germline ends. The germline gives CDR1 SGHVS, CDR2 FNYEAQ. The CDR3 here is CASSLSQGNTIYF. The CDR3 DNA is TGTGCCAGCAGCTTATCACAGGGAAACACCATATATTTT.

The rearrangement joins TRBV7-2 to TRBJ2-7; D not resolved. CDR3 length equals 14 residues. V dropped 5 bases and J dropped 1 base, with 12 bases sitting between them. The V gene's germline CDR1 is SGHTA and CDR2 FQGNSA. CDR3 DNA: TGTGCCAGCAGCCCCCGGACCGCTTCCTACGAGCAGTACTTC. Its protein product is CASSPRTASYEQYF.

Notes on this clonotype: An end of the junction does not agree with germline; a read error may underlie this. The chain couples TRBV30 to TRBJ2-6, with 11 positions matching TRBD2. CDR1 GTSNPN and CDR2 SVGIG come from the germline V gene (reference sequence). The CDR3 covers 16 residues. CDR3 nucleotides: TGTGCCTGGAGGGCTAGCGGGAGGAGGGGGGCCGACGTCCTGACTTTC. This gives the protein CAWRASGRRGADVLTF.

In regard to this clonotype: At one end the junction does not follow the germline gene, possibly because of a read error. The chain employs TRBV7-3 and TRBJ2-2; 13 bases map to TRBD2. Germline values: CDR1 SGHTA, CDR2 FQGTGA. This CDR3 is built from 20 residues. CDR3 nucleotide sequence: TGTGCCAGCAGCACCCGAAGCGCCGGGACTAGCGGGAAAGGCACCGGGGAGCTGTCTTGG. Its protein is CASSTRSAGTSGKGTGELSW.

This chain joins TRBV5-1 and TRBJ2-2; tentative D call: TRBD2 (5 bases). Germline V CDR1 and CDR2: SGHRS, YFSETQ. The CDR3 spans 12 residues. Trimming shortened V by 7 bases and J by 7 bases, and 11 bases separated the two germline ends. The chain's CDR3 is CASGWRSGELFF. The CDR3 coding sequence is TGCGCCAGCGGCTGGAGGAGCGGGGAGCTGTTTTTT.

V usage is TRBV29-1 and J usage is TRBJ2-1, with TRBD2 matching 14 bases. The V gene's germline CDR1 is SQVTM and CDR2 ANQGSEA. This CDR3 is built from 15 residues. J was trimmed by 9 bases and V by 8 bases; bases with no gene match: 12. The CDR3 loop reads CSLGTSGSVYGEQFF. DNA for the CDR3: TGCAGCCTCGGGACTAGCGGGAGTGTTTACGGTGAGCAGTTCTTC.

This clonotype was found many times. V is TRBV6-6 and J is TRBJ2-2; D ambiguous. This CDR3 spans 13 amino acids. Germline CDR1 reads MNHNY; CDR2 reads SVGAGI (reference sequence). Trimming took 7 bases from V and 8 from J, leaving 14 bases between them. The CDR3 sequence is CASTFPGSGELFF. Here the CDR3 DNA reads TGTGCCAGCACCTTTCCCGGGTCAGGGGAGCTGTTTTTT.

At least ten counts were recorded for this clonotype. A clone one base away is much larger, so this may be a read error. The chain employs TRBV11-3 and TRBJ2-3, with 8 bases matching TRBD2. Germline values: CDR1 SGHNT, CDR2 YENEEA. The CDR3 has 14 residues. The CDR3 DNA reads TGTGCCAGCAGCTTAACGGGAGGGAAAGATACGCAGTGTTTT. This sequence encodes CASSLTGGKDTQCF. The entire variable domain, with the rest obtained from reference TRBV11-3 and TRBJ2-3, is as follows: EAGVVQSPRYKIIEKKQPVAFWCNPISGHNTLYWYLQNLGQGPELLIRYENEEAVDDSQLPKDRFSAERLKGVDSTLKIQPAELGDSAVYLCASSLTGGKDTQCFGPGTRLTVL.

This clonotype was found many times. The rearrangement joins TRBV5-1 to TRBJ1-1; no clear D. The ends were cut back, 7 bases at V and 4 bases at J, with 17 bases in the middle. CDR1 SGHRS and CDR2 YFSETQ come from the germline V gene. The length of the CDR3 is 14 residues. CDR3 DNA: TGCGCCAGCTTTCGCGACACCTCGAGCACTGAAGCTTTCTTT. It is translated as CASFRDTSSTEAFF. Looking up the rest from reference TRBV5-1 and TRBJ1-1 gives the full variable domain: KAGVTQTPRYLIKTRGQQVTLSCSPISGHRSVSWYQQTPGQGLQFLFEYFSETQRNKGNFPGRFSGRQFSNSRSEMNVSTLELGDSALYLCASFRDTSSTEAFFGQGTRLTVV.

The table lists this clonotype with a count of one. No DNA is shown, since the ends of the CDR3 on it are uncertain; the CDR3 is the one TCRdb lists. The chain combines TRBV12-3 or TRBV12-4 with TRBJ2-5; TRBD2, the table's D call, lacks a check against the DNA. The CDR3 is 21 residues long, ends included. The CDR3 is CASSFSYTIYFGEGGAETQYF.

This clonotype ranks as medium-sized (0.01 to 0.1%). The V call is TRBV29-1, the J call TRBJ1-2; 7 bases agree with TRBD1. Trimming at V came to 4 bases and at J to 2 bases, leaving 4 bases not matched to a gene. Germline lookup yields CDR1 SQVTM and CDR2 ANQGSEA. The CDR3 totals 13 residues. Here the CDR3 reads CSVVDRANYGYTF. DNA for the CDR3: TGCAGCGTTGTAGACAGGGCAAACTATGGCTACACCTTC. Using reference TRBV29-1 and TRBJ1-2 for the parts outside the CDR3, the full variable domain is SAVISQKPSRDICQRGTSLTIQCQVDSQVTMMFWYRQQPGQSLTLIATANQGSEATYESGFVIDKFPISRPNLTFSTLTVSNMSPEDSSIYLCSVVDRANYGYTFGSGTRLTVV.

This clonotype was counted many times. CDR3 coding DNA: TGTGCCAGCAGTGAGACCGGGGGCGCAGGGGAAAAACTGTTTTTT. It encodes CASSETGGAGEKLFF. The V call is TRBV6-5, the J call TRBJ1-4, with D tentatively TRBD1 (6 bases). The CDR3 has 15 residues. Germline CDR1 MNHEY, CDR2 SVGAGI. The germline V and J ends were trimmed by 5 bases and 8 bases, with 18 bases remaining between them.

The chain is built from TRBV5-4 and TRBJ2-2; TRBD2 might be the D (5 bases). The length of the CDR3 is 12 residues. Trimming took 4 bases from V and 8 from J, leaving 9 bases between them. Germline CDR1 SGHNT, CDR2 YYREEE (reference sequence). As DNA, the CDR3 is TGTGCCAGCAGCCCGGAGGTTGGGGAGCTGTTTTTT. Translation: CASSPEVGELFF.

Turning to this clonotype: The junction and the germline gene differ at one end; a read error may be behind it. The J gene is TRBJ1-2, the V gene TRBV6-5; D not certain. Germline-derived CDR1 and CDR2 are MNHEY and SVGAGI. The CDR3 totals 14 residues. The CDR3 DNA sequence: TGTGACAGCAGCCCTAGGGAGCCCTCCTATGGCTACACCTTC. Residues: CDSSPREPSYGYTF.

The CDR3 sequence: CASSLSGGRDQETQYF. In DNA form, the CDR3 reads TGTGCCAGCAGCTTATCAGGGGGCCGTGACCAAGAGACCCAGTACTTC. The chain is built from TRBV7-8 and TRBJ2-5; 8 nucleotides match TRBD1. Losses at the gene ends were 2 bases for V and 0 bases for J; bases not matched to a gene: 5. Germline assignment: CDR1 SGHVS and CDR2 FQNEAQ. This CDR3 is built from 16 residues.